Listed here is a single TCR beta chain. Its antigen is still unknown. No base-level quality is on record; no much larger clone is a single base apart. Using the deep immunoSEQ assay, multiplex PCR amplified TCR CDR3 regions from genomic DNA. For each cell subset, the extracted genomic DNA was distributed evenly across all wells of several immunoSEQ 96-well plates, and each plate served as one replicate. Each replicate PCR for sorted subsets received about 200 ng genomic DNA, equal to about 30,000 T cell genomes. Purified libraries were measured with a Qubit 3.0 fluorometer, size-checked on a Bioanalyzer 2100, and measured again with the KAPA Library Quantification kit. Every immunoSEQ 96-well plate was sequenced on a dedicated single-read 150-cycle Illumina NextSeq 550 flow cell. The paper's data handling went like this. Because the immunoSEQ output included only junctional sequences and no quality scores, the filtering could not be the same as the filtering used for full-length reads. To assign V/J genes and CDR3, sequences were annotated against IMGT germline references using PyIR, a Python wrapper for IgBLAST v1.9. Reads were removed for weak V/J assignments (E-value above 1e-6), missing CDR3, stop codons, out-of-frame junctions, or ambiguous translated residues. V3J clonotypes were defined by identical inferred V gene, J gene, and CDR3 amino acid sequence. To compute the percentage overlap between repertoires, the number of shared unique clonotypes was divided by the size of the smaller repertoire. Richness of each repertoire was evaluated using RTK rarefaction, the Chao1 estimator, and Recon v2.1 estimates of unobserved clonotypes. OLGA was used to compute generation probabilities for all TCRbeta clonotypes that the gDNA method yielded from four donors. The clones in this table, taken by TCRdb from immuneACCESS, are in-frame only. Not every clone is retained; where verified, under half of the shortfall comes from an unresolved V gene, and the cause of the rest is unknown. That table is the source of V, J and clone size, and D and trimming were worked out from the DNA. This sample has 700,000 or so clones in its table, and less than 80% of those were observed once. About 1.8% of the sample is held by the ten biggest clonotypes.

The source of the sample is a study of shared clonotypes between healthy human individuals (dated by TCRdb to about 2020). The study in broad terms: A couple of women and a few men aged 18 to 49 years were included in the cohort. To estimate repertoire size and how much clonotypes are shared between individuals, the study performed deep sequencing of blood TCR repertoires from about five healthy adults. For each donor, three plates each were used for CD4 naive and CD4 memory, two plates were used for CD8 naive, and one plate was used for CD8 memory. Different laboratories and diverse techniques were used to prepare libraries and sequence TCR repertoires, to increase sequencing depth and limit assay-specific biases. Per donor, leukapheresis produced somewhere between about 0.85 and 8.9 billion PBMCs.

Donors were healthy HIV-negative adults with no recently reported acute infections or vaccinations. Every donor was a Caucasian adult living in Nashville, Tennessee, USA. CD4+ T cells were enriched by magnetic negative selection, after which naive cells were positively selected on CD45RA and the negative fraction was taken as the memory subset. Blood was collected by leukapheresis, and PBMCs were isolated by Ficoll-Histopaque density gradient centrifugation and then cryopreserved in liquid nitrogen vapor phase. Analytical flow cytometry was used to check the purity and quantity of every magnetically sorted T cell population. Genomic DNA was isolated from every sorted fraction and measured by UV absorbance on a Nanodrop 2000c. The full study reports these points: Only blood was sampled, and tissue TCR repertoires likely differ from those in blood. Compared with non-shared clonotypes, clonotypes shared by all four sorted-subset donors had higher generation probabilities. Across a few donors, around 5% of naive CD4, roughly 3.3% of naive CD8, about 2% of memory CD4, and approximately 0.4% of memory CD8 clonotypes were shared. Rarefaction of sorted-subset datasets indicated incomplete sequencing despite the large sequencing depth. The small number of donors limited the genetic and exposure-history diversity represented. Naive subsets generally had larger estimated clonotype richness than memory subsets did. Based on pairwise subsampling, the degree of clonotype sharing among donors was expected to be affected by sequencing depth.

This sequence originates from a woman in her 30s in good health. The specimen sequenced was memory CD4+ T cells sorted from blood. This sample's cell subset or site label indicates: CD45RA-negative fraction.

The base sequence is TGTGCCAGCAGTGGTGAGACCCCGCAGTGGCAGCCCCAGCATTTT. Translated, this gives CASSGETPQWQPQHF. Recombination connected TRBV2 to TRBJ1-5; too little of a D gene remains to name it. Its CDR3 holds 15 amino acids, cysteine through phenylalanine. Left in the record is the CDR3 DNA by itself, 45 bases read in frame from the first base. Relative to germline, V is 4 bases shorter and J is 7 bases shorter, with 17 bases between their ends. CDR1 and CDR2 were assigned from the germline V gene as SNHLY and FYNNEI. The entire variable domain, with the stretches around the CDR3 drawn from the reference TRBV2 and TRBJ1-5 proteins, is EPEVTQTPSHQVTQMGQEVILRCVPISNHLYFYWYRQILGQKVEFLVSFYNNEISEKSEIFDDQFSVERPDGSNFTLKIRSTKLEDSAMYFCASSGETPQWQPQHFGDGTRLSIL.